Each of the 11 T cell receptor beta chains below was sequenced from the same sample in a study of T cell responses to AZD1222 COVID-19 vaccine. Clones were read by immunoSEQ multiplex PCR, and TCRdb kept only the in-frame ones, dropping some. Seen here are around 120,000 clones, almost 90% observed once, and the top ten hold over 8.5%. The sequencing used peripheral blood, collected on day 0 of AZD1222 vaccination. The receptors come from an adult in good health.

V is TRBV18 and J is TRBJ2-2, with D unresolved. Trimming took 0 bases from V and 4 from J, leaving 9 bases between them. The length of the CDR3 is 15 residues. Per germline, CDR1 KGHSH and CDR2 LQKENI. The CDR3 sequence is CASSPPIGFTGELFF. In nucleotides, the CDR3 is TGTGCCAGCTCACCACCGATCGGGTTCACCGGGGAGCTGTTTTTT.

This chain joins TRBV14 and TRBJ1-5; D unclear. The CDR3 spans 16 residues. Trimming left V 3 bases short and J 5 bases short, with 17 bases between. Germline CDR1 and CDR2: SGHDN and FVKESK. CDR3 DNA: TGTGCCAGCAGCCATAAGTCTACCCTATACGATCAGCCCCAGCATTTT. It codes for CASSHKSTLYDQPQHF.

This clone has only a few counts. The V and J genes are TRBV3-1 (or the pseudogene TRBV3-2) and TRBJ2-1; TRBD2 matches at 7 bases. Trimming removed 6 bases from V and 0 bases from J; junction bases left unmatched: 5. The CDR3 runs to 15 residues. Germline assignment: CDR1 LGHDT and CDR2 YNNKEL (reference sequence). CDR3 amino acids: CASSPLASSYNEQFF. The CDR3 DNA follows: TGTGCCAGCAGTCCACTAGCGAGCTCCTACAATGAGCAGTTCTTC.

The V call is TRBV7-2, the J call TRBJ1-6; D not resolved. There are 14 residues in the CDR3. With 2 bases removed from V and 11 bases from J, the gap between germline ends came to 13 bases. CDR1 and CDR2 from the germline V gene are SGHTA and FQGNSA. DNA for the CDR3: TGTGCCAGCAGCTTACGGATGGGGAATACACCCCTCCACTTT. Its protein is CASSLRMGNTPLHF.

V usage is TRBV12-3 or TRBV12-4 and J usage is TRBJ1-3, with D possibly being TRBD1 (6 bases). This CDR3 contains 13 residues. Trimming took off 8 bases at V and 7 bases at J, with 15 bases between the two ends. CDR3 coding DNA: TGTGCCAGCTGGGGACAAGTCTCGAACACCATATATTTT. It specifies CASWGQVSNTIYF.

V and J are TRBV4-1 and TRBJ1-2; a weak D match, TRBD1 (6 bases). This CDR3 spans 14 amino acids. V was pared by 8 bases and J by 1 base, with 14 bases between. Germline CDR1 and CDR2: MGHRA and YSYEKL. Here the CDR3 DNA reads TGCGCCAGCCGGAAACAGGGTAGTAACTATGGCTACACCTTC. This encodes CASRKQGSNYGYTF.

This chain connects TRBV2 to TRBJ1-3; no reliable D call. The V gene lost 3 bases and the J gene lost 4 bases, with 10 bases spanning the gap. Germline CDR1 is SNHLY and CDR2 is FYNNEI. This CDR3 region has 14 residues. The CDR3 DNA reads TGTGCCAGCAGTGAGAGTACGGGAGGAAACACCATATATTTT. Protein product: CASSESTGGNTIYF.

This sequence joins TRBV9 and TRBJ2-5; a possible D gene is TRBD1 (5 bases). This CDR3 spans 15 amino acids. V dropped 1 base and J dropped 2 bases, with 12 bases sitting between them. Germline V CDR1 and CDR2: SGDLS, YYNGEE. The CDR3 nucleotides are TGTGCCAGCAGCGTACTTGGGGCAGTTCAAGAGACCCAGTACTTC. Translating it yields CASSVLGAVQETQYF.

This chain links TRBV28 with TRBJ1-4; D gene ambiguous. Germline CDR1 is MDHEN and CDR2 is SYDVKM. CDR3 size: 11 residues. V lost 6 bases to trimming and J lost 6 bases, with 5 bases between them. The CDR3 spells CASSRYEKLFF. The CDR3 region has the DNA TGTGCCAGCAGCCGCTATGAAAAACTGTTTTTT. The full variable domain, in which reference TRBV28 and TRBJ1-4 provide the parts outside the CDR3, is DVKVTQSSRYLVKRTGEKVFLECVQDMDHENMFWYRQDPGLGLRLIYFSYDVKMKEKGDIPEGYSVSREKKERFSLILESASTNQTSMYLCASSRYEKLFFGSGTQLSVL.

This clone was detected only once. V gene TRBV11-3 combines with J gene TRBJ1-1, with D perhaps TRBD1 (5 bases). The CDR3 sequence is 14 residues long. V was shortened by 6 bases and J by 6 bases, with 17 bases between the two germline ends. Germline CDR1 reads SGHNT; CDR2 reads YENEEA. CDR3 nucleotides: TGTGCCAGCAGTTACGGGACGGCGGGGGCTGAAGCTTTCTTT. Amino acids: CASSYGTAGAEAFF.

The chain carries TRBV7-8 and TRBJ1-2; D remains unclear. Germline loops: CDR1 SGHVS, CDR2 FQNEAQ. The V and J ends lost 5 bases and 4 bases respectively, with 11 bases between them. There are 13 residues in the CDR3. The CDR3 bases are TGTGCCAGCAGCCGAGGAAGGAGCTATGGCTACACCTTC. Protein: CASSRGRSYGYTF.